Included here is one T cell receptor beta chain sequence, with context. Its antigen is as yet unknown. The data originate from a study of pediatric ulcerative colitis. Study overall: Fewer than 10 patients showed pancolitis and two showed left-sided colitis.

The protocol was immunoSEQ multiplex PCR, while the TCRdb copy is restricted to in-frame clones and leaves out a portion. This sample has 20,000 to 25,000 clones; about three quarters occur once, and the top ten carry around 15%. Findings and caveats of the study: Rectal pinch biopsies may have included blood-derived T cells, especially in patients with overt colitis.

The rectum was sampled with one to two pinch biopsies at colonoscopy. Germline V gene sequence: CDR1 SGDLS, CDR2 YYNGEE. The CDR3 is made up of 17 amino acids. The V end was cut by 2 bases, the J end by 6 bases, with 23 bases between. V and J are TRBV9 and TRBJ1-2; D is uncertain. Sequencing was performed on gut tissue. This clonotype originated in a boy younger than 18 with severe ulcerative colitis. DNA of the CDR3: TGTGCCAGCAGCGTCGTTGACACCGCGGTCATGGGGAATGGCTACACCTTC. It encodes CASSVVDTAVMGNGYTF.